The 18 T cell receptor beta chains given below trace back to one sample, sequenced in a study of blood T cells in healthy people across ages. Using a J-beta primer mix together with a sample-barcoded 5' primer, a second PCR was run for roughly 6 to 12 cycles. TCRdb independently ran MiXCR on the 5' RACE reads; one entry per CDR3 protein. The repertoire holds about 1 million distinct CDR3 sequences, with 40% to 45% as singletons. Sequenced sample: blood. These receptor sequences come from a woman aged 55-70 years in good health.

A word on this clonotype: One junction end disagrees with the germline gene, perhaps due to a read error. This chain joins TRBV11-1 and TRBJ2-7, with TRBD2 as a possible D gene (5 bases). Germline CDR1 and CDR2: SGHAT and FQDESV (reference sequence). The CDR3 has 12 residues. The CDR3 loop reads CASSSGGYGQYF. Written as DNA, the CDR3 is TGTGCCAGCAGCTCGGGCGGGTACGGGCAGTACTTC.

Details on this clonotype: An end of the junction does not agree with germline; a read error may underlie this. The J gene is TRBJ2-7, the V gene TRBV3-1; 9 bases map to TRBD2. The germline V gene has CDR1 LGHDT and CDR2 YNNKEL (reference sequence). The CDR3 has 18 amino acids. Here the CDR3 reads CASSQRFGGREGPYERYF. CDR3 DNA sequence: TGTGCCAGCAGCCAACGATTTGGAGGGCGGGAGGGCCCCTACGAGCGGTACTTC.

The CDR3 coding sequence is TGTGCCAGCAGCCAAGCCCAGGGACTAGCGGGTGAAGAGACCCAGTACTTC. Translation: CASSQAQGLAGEETQYF. The chain has TRBV3-1 and TRBJ2-5; 12 positions agree with TRBD2. Germline V CDR1 and CDR2: LGHDT, YNNKEL (reference sequence). V gave up 1 base and J gave up 3 bases; unmatched junction bases: 6. This CDR3 is 17 amino acids long.

The V gene is TRBV27, the J gene TRBJ2-3, with D possibly TRBD1 on 6 matching bases. The length of the CDR3 is 15 residues. Germline loops: CDR1 MNHEY, CDR2 SMNVEV (reference sequence). V shed 5 bases and J shed 5 bases, with 17 bases lying between them. CDR3 in DNA: TGTGCCAGCAGTCCGAACAGGGCGATCTTAGATACGCAGTATTTT. It translates to CASSPNRAILDTQYF.

The V gene is TRBV7-2, the J gene TRBJ2-1; D remains ambiguous. TRBJ2-7 matches the DNA end more closely, so the J call is doubtful. This CDR3 is built from 13 residues. CDR1 and CDR2 (germline): SGHTA, FQGNSA. The CDR3 sequence is CASSQRTNNEQYF. The CDR3 nucleotides read TGTGCCAGCAGCCAACGAACTAACAATGAGCAGTACTTC.

The chain has TRBV7-2 and TRBJ2-1; the match to TRBD2 covers 7 bases. The germline CDR1 and CDR2 sequences are SGHTA and FQGNSA. The CDR3 is 16 amino acids. Unmatched junction bases numbered 14, after V lost 5 bases and J lost 7 bases. This CDR3 is CASSAAGAGVRNEQFF. The CDR3 DNA reads TGTGCCAGCAGCGCCGCCGGTGCGGGAGTGAGGAATGAGCAGTTCTTC.

This clonotype was seen a few times. The genes are TRBV5-1 and TRBJ2-3; 15 nucleotides line up with TRBD2. Germline assignment: CDR1 SGHRS and CDR2 YFSETQ. The CDR3 sequence is 20 residues long. J was trimmed by 0 bases and V by 0 bases; bases with no gene match: 8. CDR3 region: CASSLARTSGGATSTDTQYF. DNA of the CDR3: TGCGCCAGCAGCTTGGCCCGGACTAGCGGGGGGGCCACTAGCACAGATACGCAGTATTTT.

This clonotype appeared a few times. The V and J genes are TRBV20-1 and TRBJ2-7, with TRBD2 matching 13 bases. This CDR3 spans 13 amino acids. The trim removed 6 bases at V and 7 bases at J, leaving 6 bases unmatched. CDR1 DFQATT and CDR2 SNEGSKA come from the germline V gene (reference sequence). In DNA form, the CDR3 reads TGCAGTGCGGGACTAGCGGGAACGAGGGAGCAGTACTTC. Translating gives CSAGLAGTREQYF.

The CDR3 here is CSARNLRLAGGETDTQYF. The CDR3 DNA follows: TGCAGTGCTAGGAACCTGCGTCTAGCGGGCGGCGAAACAGATACGCAGTATTTT. The chain uses TRBV20-1 and TRBJ2-3; 8 nucleotides line up with TRBD2. Germline CDR1 is DFQATT and CDR2 is SNEGSKA (reference sequence). The CDR3 consists of 18 residues. J lost 3 bases, V lost 3 bases, and 17 bases had no gene match.

This chain uses TRBV2 with TRBJ1-5, with a possible D match to TRBD1 (5 bases). The CDR3 runs 14 residues. V lost 1 base and J 10 bases, leaving 14 bases between the germline ends. Germline CDR1 is SNHLY and CDR2 is FYNNEI. The CDR3 spells CASSEERGAEPQHF. The CDR3 DNA is TGTGCCAGCAGTGAAGAGAGGGGAGCGGAACCCCAGCATTTT.

V is TRBV20-1 and J is TRBJ2-6; TRBD2 agrees at 7 bases. Per germline, CDR1 DFQATT and CDR2 SNEGSKA (reference sequence). Trimming at V came to 7 bases and at J to 5 bases, leaving 5 bases not matched to a gene. CDR3 length: 13 residues. The CDR3 region has the DNA TGCAGTGAGCGGGGACCATGGGCCAACGTCCTGACTTTC. This sequence encodes CSERGPWANVLTF.

J is TRBJ2-5 and V is TRBV6-5, with D possibly TRBD2 on 6 matching bases. Judging by the DNA end, TRBJ2-7 fits better; the J call may be wrong. This CDR3 is built from 13 residues. The germline V gene encodes CDR1 MNHEY and CDR2 SVGAGI. The CDR3 loop reads CASSAGPLYEQYF. The DNA of the CDR3 is TGTGCCAGCAGTGCGGGACCACTCTACGAGCAGTACTTC.

The chain uses TRBV7-2 and TRBJ2-1; 7 nucleotides align to TRBD2. Per germline, CDR1 SGHTA and CDR2 FQGNSA. The CDR3 has 14 residues. With V trimmed by 5 bases and J by 13 bases, 14 bases remained unmatched. CDR3 sequence reads: CASSPFGLAETQFF. CDR3 nucleotide sequence: TGTGCCAGCAGCCCGTTCGGGCTAGCGGAGACCCAGTTCTTC.

This chain links TRBV12-3 or TRBV12-4 with TRBJ1-6, with D uncertain. The CDR3 sequence is 14 residues long. The V end was cut by 1 base, the J end by 10 bases, with 11 bases between. This CDR3 reads CASSLGPGGSPLHF. CDR3 in DNA: TGTGCCAGCAGTTTAGGCCCGGGAGGCTCACCCCTCCACTTT.

This chain joins TRBV4-1 and TRBJ1-2; D gene uncertain. The CDR3 totals 13 residues. Trimming left V 5 bases short and J 3 bases short, with 10 bases between. CDR1 is MGHRA, CDR2 YSYEKL, per germline. CDR3 sequence (DNA): TGCGCCAGCAGCAATAGGTTGGACTATGGCTACACCTTC. This gives the protein CASSNRLDYGYTF.

The rearrangement joins TRBV6-1 to TRBJ2-7; D gene unclear. This CDR3 contains 15 residues. The germline gives CDR1 MNHNS, CDR2 SASEGT. V lost 0 bases to trimming and J lost 6 bases, with 15 bases between them. CDR3 residues: CASSEAAVAPPEQYF. The CDR3 DNA reads as TGTGCCAGCAGTGAAGCTGCCGTTGCGCCGCCCGAGCAGTACTTC.

This clonotype was observed once. V and J are TRBV27 and TRBJ2-3; 12 nucleotides agree with TRBD2. This CDR3 has 16 residues. Germline-derived CDR1 and CDR2 are MNHEY and SMNVEV (reference sequence). V was pared by 5 bases and J by 5 bases, with 8 bases of the junction left unmatched. CDR3 amino acids: CASSRTSGALEDTQYF. The CDR3 DNA follows: TGTGCCAGCAGTAGGACTAGCGGGGCTCTGGAAGATACGCAGTATTTT.

This clonotype has ten or more counts. This chain connects TRBV2 to TRBJ2-1, with a tentative D call TRBD2 (5 bases). CDR1 is SNHLY and CDR2 is FYNNEI in the germline V gene. Trimming removed 2 bases from V and 0 bases from J, with 8 bases in between. CDR3 length: 15 amino acids. CDR3 nucleotide sequence: TGTGCCAGCAGTGAAAGCGGTAGCTCCTACAATGAGCAGTTCTTC. As protein: CASSESGSSYNEQFF.